One and the same sample provided the 21 T cell receptor beta chains below, sequenced in a study of cytomegalovirus exposure and HLA in healthy donors. The PCR ran on 60 Vbeta and 13 Jbeta primers. This table comes from immunoSEQ multiplex PCR, and its TCRdb copy is limited to in-frame clones, with some not included. The data show roughly 92,000 clones, 75% to 85% seen once. Sequences were obtained from PBMCs. All receptors derive from a man in his fifties or sixties in good health and CMV-seropositive.

This sequence joins TRBV7-9 and TRBJ2-1, with 7 nucleotides matching TRBD1. The CDR3 is made up of 15 amino acids. Per germline, CDR1 SEHNR and CDR2 FQNEAQ (reference sequence). The V gene end was trimmed by 6 bases and the J gene end by 8 bases; junction bases not matched to a gene: 13. CDR3 region: CASSQGTAWTYEQFF. The CDR3 region has the DNA TGTGCCAGCAGTCAAGGGACAGCCTGGACCTATGAGCAGTTCTTC.

In DNA form, the CDR3 reads TGTGCCAGCAGTTCCCACCCATGGGACGGGACAGGGGATGAAAAACTGTTTTTT. This codes for CASSSHPWDGTGDEKLFF. The chain couples TRBV27 to TRBJ1-4, with 10 bases that match TRBD1. The ends lost 4 bases at V and 6 bases at J; junction bases unmatched: 14. Germline V gene data show CDR1 as MNHEY and CDR2 as SMNVEV (reference sequence). The CDR3 is made up of 18 amino acids.

The table lists this clone with a count of one. This chain connects TRBV11-3 to TRBJ2-1, with D maybe TRBD1 (5 bases). The CDR3 consists of 14 residues. V dropped 5 bases and J dropped 8 bases, with 16 bases sitting between them. Germline lookup yields CDR1 SGHNT and CDR2 YENEEA. The CDR3 sequence is CASSDGHIWDEQFF. Here the CDR3 DNA reads TGTGCCAGCAGCGACGGACATATATGGGATGAGCAGTTCTTC.

V usage is TRBV5-4 and J usage is TRBJ2-2; 13 positions agree with TRBD2. The CDR3 is 16 residues long. Germline V lookup: CDR1 SGHNT, CDR2 YYREEE (reference sequence). Trimming took 2 bases from V and 7 from J; bases not matched to a gene: 5. As DNA, the CDR3 is TGTGCCAGCAGCTTCGGGACTAGCGGGAATTTCGGGGAGCTGTTTTTT. Its translation: CASSFGTSGNFGELFF.

This chain links TRBV5-4 with TRBJ2-7; tentative D call: TRBD1 (5 bases). Germline V CDR1 and CDR2: SGHNT, YYREEE (reference sequence). This CDR3 is built from 14 residues. Trimming pared 4 bases from V and 7 bases from J, leaving 18 bases between. The CDR3 here is CASSQAKGAWEQYF. CDR3 in DNA: TGTGCCAGCAGCCAAGCGAAAGGGGCATGGGAGCAGTACTTC.

The rearrangement joins TRBV16 to TRBJ1-2; 7 bases line up with TRBD1. The CDR3 consists of 17 residues. Germline-derived CDR1 and CDR2 are KGHSY and FQNENV. J was trimmed by 2 bases and V by 2 bases; bases with no gene match: 11. The CDR3 DNA follows: TGTGCCAGCAGCCAAACGGGGAGACAGGGCACAAACTATGGCTACACCTTC. This encodes CASSQTGRQGTNYGYTF.

The chain employs TRBV29-1 and TRBJ2-4; TRBD1 matches at 10 bases. CDR3 length: 13 residues. Germline V gene sequence: CDR1 SQVTM, CDR2 ANQGSEA. The V and J ends lost 7 bases and 8 bases, in that order; junction bases with no gene match: 8. This CDR3 reads CSAIRDRGDIQYF. In nucleotides, the CDR3 is TGCAGCGCCATCCGGGACAGGGGAGACATTCAGTACTTC. The entire variable domain, with the rest obtained from reference TRBV29-1 and TRBJ2-4, is as follows: SAVISQKPSRDICQRGTSLTIQCQVDSQVTMMFWYRQQPGQSLTLIATANQGSEATYESGFVIDKFPISRPNLTFSTLTVSNMSPEDSSIYLCSAIRDRGDIQYFGAGTRLSVL.

This clone was recorded a few times. The genes are TRBV7-2 and TRBJ2-1; 10 nucleotides agree with TRBD2. The CDR3 has 17 amino acids. V was pared by 4 bases and J by 4 bases, with 10 bases of the junction left unmatched. CDR1 and CDR2 (germline): SGHTA, FQGNSA. CDR3 sequence: CASSWQTSGFSYNEQFF. The CDR3 DNA follows: TGTGCCAGCAGCTGGCAGACTAGCGGGTTTTCTTACAATGAGCAGTTCTTC. Looking up the rest from reference TRBV7-2 and TRBJ2-1 gives the full variable domain: GAGVSQSPSNKVTEKGKDVELRCDPISGHTALYWYRQSLGQGLEFLIYFQGNSAPDKSGLPSDRFSAERTGGSVSTLTIQRTQQEDSAVYLCASSWQTSGFSYNEQFFGPGTRLTVL.

The chain has TRBV2 and TRBJ1-1; TRBD1 agrees at 7 bases. Trimming took 5 bases from V and 0 from J; bases not matched to a gene: 6. Germline lookup yields CDR1 SNHLY and CDR2 FYNNEI. The CDR3 length is 15 residues. The CDR3 DNA sequence: TGTGCCAGCAGTAGGGACAGCTTTATGAACACTGAAGCTTTCTTT. This gives the protein CASSRDSFMNTEAFF.

This chain connects TRBV30 to TRBJ2-7; D is ambiguous. The V and J ends lost 2 bases and 1 base respectively, with 3 bases between them. This CDR3 is 11 amino acids long. The germline gives CDR1 GTSNPN, CDR2 SVGIG (reference sequence). The CDR3 DNA sequence: TGTGCCTGGAGTTTATCCTACGAGCAGTACTTC. Encoded protein: CAWSLSYEQYF. Looking up the rest from reference TRBV30 and TRBJ2-7 gives the full variable domain: SQTIHQWPATLVQPVGSPLSLECTVEGTSNPNLYWYRQAAGRGLQLLFYSVGIGQISSEVPQNLSASRPQDRQFILSSKKLLLSDSGFYLCAWSLSYEQYFGPGTRLTVT.

The gene calls are TRBV6-1 and TRBJ1-2, with D maybe TRBD1 (5 bases). With 4 bases removed from V and 8 bases from J, the gap between germline ends came to 14 bases. CDR1 is MNHNS and CDR2 is SASEGT in the germline V gene. The CDR3 runs to 13 residues. CDR3 in DNA: TGTGCCAGCAGTGTAGCGGGGCCAGGCGGCTACACCTTC. Residues: CASSVAGPGGYTF.

CDR3 DNA sequence: TGCGCCAGCAGAATGACTAGCGGGACAACCTACGAGCAGTACTTC. Translated, it gives CASRMTSGTTYEQYF. The chain uses TRBV4-1 and TRBJ2-7, with 11 bases lining up with TRBD2. The V segment lost 6 bases and the J segment 2 bases; nucleotides outside the gene matches: 6. The length of the CDR3 is 15 residues. Per the germline V gene, CDR1 is MGHRA and CDR2 is YSYEKL.

This chain connects TRBV7-6 to TRBJ2-7; TRBD1 is a possible D gene (6 bases). The CDR3 is made up of 17 amino acids. Germline V CDR1 and CDR2: SGHVS, FNYEAQ. Deletions cut 6 bases from V and 3 bases from J, with 24 bases between. Here the CDR3 reads CASSSGIRTANNYEQYF. CDR3 in DNA: TGTGCCAGCAGTTCCGGGATTAGGACAGCGAATAACTACGAGCAGTACTTC.

J is TRBJ1-2 and V is TRBV4-3; possibly TRBD1 for D (6 bases). The CDR3 has 16 amino acids. Germline CDR1 LGHNA, CDR2 YSLEER. Trimming stripped 3 bases from V and 8 bases from J, with 22 bases between. The CDR3 region is CASSQSSRGHGAGYTF. CDR3 coding DNA: TGCGCCAGCAGCCAGTCCAGCAGGGGCCACGGGGCAGGCTACACCTTC.

The rearrangement uses TRBV9 and TRBJ2-3; D remains unclear. The CDR3 is 12 residues long. V was clipped by 1 base and J by 3 bases, with 3 bases between them. Germline V gives CDR1 SGDLS, CDR2 YYNGEE. In DNA form, the CDR3 reads TGTGCCAGCAGCGTATATACAGATACGCAGTATTTT. Protein: CASSVYTDTQYF.

This clone was observed a handful of times. The chain joins TRBV2 to TRBJ2-5; 12 bases line up with TRBD2. Germline trimming cut 6 bases from V and 3 bases from J; bases unmatched to any gene: 5. Germline CDR1 is SNHLY and CDR2 is FYNNEI. The CDR3 extends over 15 amino acids. CDR3 protein: CASRTSGRGEETQYF. As DNA, the CDR3 is TGTGCCAGCAGGACTAGCGGGAGAGGTGAAGAGACCCAGTACTTC.

In nucleotides, the CDR3 is TGTGCCAGTAGTAGCGGGCAAGCGGCCGGGGAGCTGTTTTTT. As protein: CASSSGQAAGELFF. The V and J genes are TRBV19 and TRBJ2-2; possible D gene TRBD2, 5 bases. The V end lost 4 bases, the J end lost 6 bases, and 12 bases lay between the germline ends. Per germline, CDR1 LNHDA and CDR2 SQIVND (reference sequence). The CDR3 spans 14 residues.

The chain has TRBV5-6 and TRBJ1-1; D possibly corresponds to TRBD1 (6 bases). The CDR3 spans 15 residues. The germline V gene encodes CDR1 SGHDT and CDR2 YYEEEE. The V end was cut by 0 bases, the J end by 0 bases, with 9 bases between. Here the CDR3 DNA reads TGTGCCAGCAGCTTGGAGGGGGAGATGAACACTGAAGCTTTCTTT. Amino acids: CASSLEGEMNTEAFF.

The genes are TRBV5-6 and TRBJ1-2; TRBD1 aligns across 8 bases. Germline V gives CDR1 SGHDT, CDR2 YYEEEE. The CDR3 spans 15 residues. V gave up 0 bases and J gave up 4 bases; unmatched junction bases: 5. CDR3 residues: CASSLVETGVYGYTF. CDR3 in DNA: TGTGCCAGCAGCTTGGTCGAGACAGGGGTCTATGGCTACACCTTC.

The V gene is TRBV5-1, the J gene TRBJ1-1, with a possible D match to TRBD1 (6 bases). The CDR3 has 13 amino acids. The germline V gene encodes CDR1 SGHRS and CDR2 YFSETQ. The V gene lost 0 bases and the J gene lost 5 bases, with 8 bases spanning the gap. CDR3 amino acids: CASSLEGGTEAFF. CDR3 coding DNA: TGCGCCAGCAGCTTGGAAGGGGGAACTGAAGCTTTCTTT.

V usage is TRBV6-1 and J usage is TRBJ2-5; TRBD2 aligns across 12 bases. The length of the CDR3 is 15 residues. Germline V gene sequence: CDR1 MNHNS, CDR2 SASEGT. V shed 2 bases, J shed 4 bases, and the junction held 2 bases outside the gene matches. The CDR3 DNA is TGTGCCAGCAGTGAACTAGCGGGAGGGCCAGAGACCCAGTACTTC. This sequence encodes CASSELAGGPETQYF.